This entry describes one T cell receptor (beta chain). The assay was immunoSEQ multiplex PCR, and TCRdb's table has in-frame clones only and misses some. The sample lists around 42,000 clones; about 90% were seen once. CDR1 and CDR2 (germline): MNHEY, SMNVEV (reference sequence). The CDR3 loop spans 14 amino acids. V lost 5 bases to trimming and J lost 4 bases; unmatched junction nucleotides: 7. This entry belongs to a study of T cell changes during pregnancy in multiple sclerosis. Source: CD4+ T cells from peripheral blood mononuclear cells, taken in the second trimester of pregnancy. The chain couples TRBV27 to TRBJ1-2, with 7 bases fitting TRBD1. The source of this sequence is a female donor in good health, enrolled as a control in a pregnancy study. CDR3 region: CASSPRQGFYGYTF. In nucleotides, the CDR3 is TGTGCCAGCAGTCCCCGACAGGGATTCTATGGCTACACCTTC.